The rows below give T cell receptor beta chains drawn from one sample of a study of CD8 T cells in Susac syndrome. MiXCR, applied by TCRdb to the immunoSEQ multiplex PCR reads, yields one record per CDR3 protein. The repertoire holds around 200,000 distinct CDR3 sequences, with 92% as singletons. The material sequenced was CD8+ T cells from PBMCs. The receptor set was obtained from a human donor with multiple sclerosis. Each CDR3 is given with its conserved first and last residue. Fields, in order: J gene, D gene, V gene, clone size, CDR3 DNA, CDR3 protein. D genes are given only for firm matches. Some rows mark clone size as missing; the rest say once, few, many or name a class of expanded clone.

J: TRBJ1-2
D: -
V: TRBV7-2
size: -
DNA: TGTGCCAGCAGCTCCAGGGGAACTAACTATGGCTACACCTTC
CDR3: CASSSRGTNYGYTF

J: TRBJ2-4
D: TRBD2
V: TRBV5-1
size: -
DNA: TGCGCCAGCAGCCTGACGGGACTAGCGGGATTATCCCTAGAAAACATTCAGTACTTC
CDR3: CASSLTGLAGLSLENIQYF

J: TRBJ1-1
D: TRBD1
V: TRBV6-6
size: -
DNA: TGTGCCAGCTCTCCTCAAGACAGGGATATTATAGAAGCTTTCTTT
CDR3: CASSPQDRDIIEAFF

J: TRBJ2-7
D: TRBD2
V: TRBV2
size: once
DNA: TGTGCCAGCAGGGGGGCTAGCGGGGCGACCTACGAGCAGTACTTC
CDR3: CASRGASGATYEQYF

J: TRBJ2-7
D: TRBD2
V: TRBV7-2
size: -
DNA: TGTGCCAGCAGTCAAACTGCGGGAGTAACCTACGAGCAGTACTTC
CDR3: CASSQTAGVTYEQYF

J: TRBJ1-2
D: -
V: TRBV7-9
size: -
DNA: TGTGCCAGCAGCAGTAGGGACCGTTGGGACTATGGCTACACCTTC
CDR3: CASSSRDRWDYGYTF

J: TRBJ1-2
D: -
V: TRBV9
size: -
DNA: TGTGCCAGCGGGTCGAGGGAGGACTATGGCTACACCTTC
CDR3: CASGSREDYGYTF

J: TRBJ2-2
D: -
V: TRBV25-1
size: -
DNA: TGTGCCAGCAGCGAATACAGAGCGGCCACCGGGGAGCTGTTTTTT
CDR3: CASSEYRAATGELFF

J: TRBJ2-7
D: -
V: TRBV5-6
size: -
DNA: TGTGCCAGCAGCTTACGGGCCTCCTACGAGCAGTACTTC
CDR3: CASSLRASYEQYF

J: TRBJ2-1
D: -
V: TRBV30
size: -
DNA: TGTGCCTGGAGTAATCCCTCCCGAAGCTCCTACAATGAGCAGTTCTTC
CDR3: CAWSNPSRSSYNEQFF

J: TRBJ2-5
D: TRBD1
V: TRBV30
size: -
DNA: TGTGCCTGGGGACAGGGGGACTGGACCCAGTACTTC
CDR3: CAWGQGDWTQYF

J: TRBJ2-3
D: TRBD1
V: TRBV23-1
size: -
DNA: TGCGCCAGCAGTCAATCCTGGGACAGGGGGATAGATACGCAGTATTTT
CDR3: CASSQSWDRGIDTQYF

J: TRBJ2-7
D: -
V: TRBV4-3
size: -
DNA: TGCGCCAGCAGCCAAGGGGTAGCGGCATCCTACGAGCAGTACTTC
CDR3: CASSQGVAASYEQYF

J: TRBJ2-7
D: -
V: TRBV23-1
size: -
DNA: TGCGCCCGACCTTTTTTGGGACCCAACTCCTACGAGCAGTACTTC
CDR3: CARPFLGPNSYEQYF

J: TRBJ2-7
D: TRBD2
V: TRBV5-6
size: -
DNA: TGTGCCAGCAGCGTAGCGGGAGTGAATTTCTACGAGCAGTACTTC
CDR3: CASSVAGVNFYEQYF

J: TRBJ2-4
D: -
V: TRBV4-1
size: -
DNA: TGCGCCAGCAGCGAAGACGGGGGTTTGGCCAAAAACATTCAGTACTTC
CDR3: CASSEDGGLAKNIQYF

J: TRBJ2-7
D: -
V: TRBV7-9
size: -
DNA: TGTGCCAGCAGCATGGACGGTCCCTACGAGCAGTACTTC
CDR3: CASSMDGPYEQYF

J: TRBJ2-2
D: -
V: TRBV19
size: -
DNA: TGTGCCAGTAGTATAGGGCAGGGGGAGCTGTTTTTT
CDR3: CASSIGQGELFF

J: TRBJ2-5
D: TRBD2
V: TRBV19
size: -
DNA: TGTGCCAGTAGTATTTTGGGTCCCCTCGGGGGGTACCAAGAGACCCAGTACTTC
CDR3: CASSILGPLGGYQETQYF

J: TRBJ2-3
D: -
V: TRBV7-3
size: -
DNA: TGTGCCAGCAGCCTCCGAGGCGACACAGATACGCAGTATTTT
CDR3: CASSLRGDTDTQYF

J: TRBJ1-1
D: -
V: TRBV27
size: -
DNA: TGTGCCAGCAGTCCTAAACAGGGCTTCACTGAAGCTTTCTTT
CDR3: CASSPKQGFTEAFF

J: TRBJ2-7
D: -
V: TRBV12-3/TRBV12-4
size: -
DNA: -
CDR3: CASSSSTGIVYEQYF

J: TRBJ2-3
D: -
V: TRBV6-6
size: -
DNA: TGTGCCAGCAGTCACCAGAACCCTATAACAGATACGCAGTATTTT
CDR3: CASSHQNPITDTQYF

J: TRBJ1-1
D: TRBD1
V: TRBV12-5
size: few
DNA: TGTGCTAGTGGGACAGGGGAGGCTTTCTTT
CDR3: CASGTGEAFF

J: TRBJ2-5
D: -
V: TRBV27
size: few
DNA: TGTGCCAGCAGTCCCAGGGCCCAAGAGACCCAGTACTTC
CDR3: CASSPRAQETQYF

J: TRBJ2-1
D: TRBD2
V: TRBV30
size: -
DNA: TGTGCCTGGAGTGGGGGAGCGGGGGCGAACAATGAGCAGTTCTTC
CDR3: CAWSGGAGANNEQFF